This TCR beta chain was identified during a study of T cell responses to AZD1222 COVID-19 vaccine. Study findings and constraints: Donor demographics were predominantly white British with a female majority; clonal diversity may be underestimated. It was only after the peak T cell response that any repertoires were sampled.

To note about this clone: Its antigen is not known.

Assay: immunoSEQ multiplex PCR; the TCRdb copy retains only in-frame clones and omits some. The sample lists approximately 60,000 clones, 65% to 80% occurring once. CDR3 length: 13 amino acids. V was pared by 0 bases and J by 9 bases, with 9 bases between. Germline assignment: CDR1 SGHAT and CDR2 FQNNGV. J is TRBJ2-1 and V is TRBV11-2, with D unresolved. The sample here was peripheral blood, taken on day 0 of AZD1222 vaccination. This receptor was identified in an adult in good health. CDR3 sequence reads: CASSLDPPGEQFF. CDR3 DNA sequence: TGTGCCAGCAGCTTAGACCCCCCCGGTGAGCAGTTCTTC.